The entry below describes one T cell receptor (beta chain). This specimen comes from a study of PD-L1 blockade in urothelial cancer. Study information: Per blood sample, T cells had a median of roughly 150,000.

Time point in this sample: pretreatment peripheral blood. Clones were read by immunoSEQ multiplex PCR, and TCRdb kept only the in-frame ones, dropping some. The table shows 55,000 to 80,000 clones, with 81% occurring only once. The sequences come from PBMCs, collected around atezolizumab (anti-PD-L1) treatment. The receptor's source is a man aged 70-80 years with urothelial cancer.

The chain's CDR3 is CASRGTGKNGYTF. CDR3 bases: TGTGCCAGCAGGGGTACAGGGAAAAATGGCTACACCTTC. The chain combines TRBV6-5 with TRBJ1-2; possible D gene TRBD1, 6 bases. V was clipped by 6 bases and J by 6 bases, with 14 bases between them. CDR3 length: 13 amino acids. Germline values: CDR1 MNHEY, CDR2 SVGAGI.